The 4 T cell receptor beta chains presented below share a single source sample, sequenced in a study of blood T cell repertoires in COVID-19. Clones were read by immunoSEQ multiplex PCR, and TCRdb kept only the in-frame ones, dropping some. Among under 85,000 clones listed, about 80% were seen once. Sequencing was performed on peripheral blood. The receptors come from a man in his fifties with acute or convalescent COVID-19.

A remark on this clone: Distinct nucleotide sequences in the sample also encode this CDR3. J is TRBJ2-7 and V is TRBV4-2; 12 nucleotides align to TRBD2. V lost 0 bases, J lost 3 bases, and 0 bases stayed unmatched. CDR3 length: 15 residues. Per the germline V gene, CDR1 is LGHNA and CDR2 is YNFKEQ. In DNA, the CDR3 is TGTGCCAGCAGCCAAGAGACTAGCGGGAGCTACGAGCAGTACTTC. It is translated as CASSQETSGSYEQYF.

CDR3 loop: CASSLGDSYSGANVLTF. CDR3 DNA: TGTGCCAGCAGTTTAGGGGACAGCTACTCTGGGGCCAACGTCCTGACTTTC. The genes are TRBV27 and TRBJ2-6; TRBD1 agrees at 7 bases. CDR1 and CDR2 (germline): MNHEY, SMNVEV (reference sequence). The CDR3 is 17 amino acids. V gave up 2 bases and J gave up 0 bases; unmatched junction bases: 4.

The rearrangement joins TRBV9 to TRBJ2-7; 12 nucleotides line up with TRBD2. Germline CDR1 is SGDLS and CDR2 is YYNGEE. Unmatched junction bases numbered 3, after V lost 4 bases and J lost 4 bases. The CDR3 consists of 14 residues. CDR3 amino acids: CASSPTSGGYEQYF. DNA of the CDR3: TGTGCCAGCAGCCCCACTAGCGGGGGGTACGAGCAGTACTTC.

This sequence joins TRBV5-6 and TRBJ1-1; weak D call: TRBD1 (6 bases). The CDR3 is 16 residues long. From germline, CDR1 is SGHDT and CDR2 YYEEEE. Trimming left V 9 bases short and J 5 bases short, with 26 bases between. The CDR3, as DNA: TGTGCCACAACTCCGGGCACAGGGAGAGTAGAAACTGAAGCTTTCTTT. Translated, it gives CATTPGTGRVETEAFF.